This paragraph covers one T cell receptor (beta chain) sequence. Germline V gene sequence: CDR1 SGHRS, CDR2 YFSETQ. This CDR3 has 15 residues. With V trimmed by 3 bases and J by 6 bases, 7 bases remained unmatched. Sequencing templates came from extracted RNA that was reverse transcribed into cDNA. Generated by immunoSEQ multiplex PCR, the TCRdb table keeps only in-frame clones and is missing some. There are 150,000 to 200,000 clones in the sample; around 64% occur only once, and 9.5% to 12% lies in the top ten. The data belong to a study of CD8+ T cells in alopecia areata. This sequence originates from a human donor with alopecia areata. The sequenced sample was CD8+ T cells sorted from blood, obtained at week 0. The V call is TRBV5-1, the J call TRBJ2-1, with 9 bases lining up with TRBD2. In DNA, the CDR3 is TGCGCCAGCAGCTACCCACTAGCGGGTATCAATGAGCAGTTCTTC. Its protein product is CASSYPLAGINEQFF.